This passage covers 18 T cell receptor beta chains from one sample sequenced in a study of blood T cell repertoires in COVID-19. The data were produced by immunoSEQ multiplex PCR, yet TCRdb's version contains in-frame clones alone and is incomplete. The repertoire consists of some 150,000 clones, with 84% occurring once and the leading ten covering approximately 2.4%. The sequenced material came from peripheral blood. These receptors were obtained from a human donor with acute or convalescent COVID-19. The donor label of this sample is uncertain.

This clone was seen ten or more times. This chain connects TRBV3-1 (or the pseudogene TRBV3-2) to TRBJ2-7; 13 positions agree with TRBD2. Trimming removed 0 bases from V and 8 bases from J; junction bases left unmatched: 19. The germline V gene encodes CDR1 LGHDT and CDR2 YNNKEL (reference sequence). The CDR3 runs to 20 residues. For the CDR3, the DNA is TGTGCCAGCAGCCAAGAGGTGCCTATAACTAGCGGGAGGGCTACTACGAAGCAGTACTTC. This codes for CASSQEVPITSGRATTKQYF.

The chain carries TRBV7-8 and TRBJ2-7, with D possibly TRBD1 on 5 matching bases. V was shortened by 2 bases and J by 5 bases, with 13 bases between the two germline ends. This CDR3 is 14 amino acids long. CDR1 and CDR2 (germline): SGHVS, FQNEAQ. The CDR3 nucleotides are TGTGCCAGCAGCTTATCTAGGGGCGCTCACGAGCAGTACTTC. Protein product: CASSLSRGAHEQYF.

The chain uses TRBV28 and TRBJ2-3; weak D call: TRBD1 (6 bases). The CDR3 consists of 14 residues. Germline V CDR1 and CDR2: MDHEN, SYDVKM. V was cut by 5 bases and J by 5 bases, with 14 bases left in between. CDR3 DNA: TGTGCCAGCAGTCCTCAGGGGCGACAAGATACGCAGTATTTT. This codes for CASSPQGRQDTQYF.

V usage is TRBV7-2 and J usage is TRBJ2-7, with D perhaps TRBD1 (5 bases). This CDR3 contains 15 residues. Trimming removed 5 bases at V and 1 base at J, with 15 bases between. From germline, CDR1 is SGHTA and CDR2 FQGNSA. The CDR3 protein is CASSLLQVYSYEQYF. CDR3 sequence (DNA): TGTGCCAGCAGCCTGCTACAGGTGTATTCCTACGAGCAGTACTTC.

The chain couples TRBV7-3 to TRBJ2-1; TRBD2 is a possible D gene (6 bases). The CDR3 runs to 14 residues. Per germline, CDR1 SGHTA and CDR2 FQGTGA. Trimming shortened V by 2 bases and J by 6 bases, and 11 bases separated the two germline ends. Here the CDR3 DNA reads TGTGCCAGCAGCTTAGCCGGGACTCTCAATGAGCAGTTCTTC. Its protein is CASSLAGTLNEQFF.

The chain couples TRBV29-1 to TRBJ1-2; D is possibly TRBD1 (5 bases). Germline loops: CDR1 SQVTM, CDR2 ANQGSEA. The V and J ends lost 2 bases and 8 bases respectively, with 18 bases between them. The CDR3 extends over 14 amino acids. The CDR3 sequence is CSVEKGRQGNGYTF. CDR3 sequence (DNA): TGCAGCGTTGAAAAGGGCCGGCAGGGAAACGGCTACACCTTC.

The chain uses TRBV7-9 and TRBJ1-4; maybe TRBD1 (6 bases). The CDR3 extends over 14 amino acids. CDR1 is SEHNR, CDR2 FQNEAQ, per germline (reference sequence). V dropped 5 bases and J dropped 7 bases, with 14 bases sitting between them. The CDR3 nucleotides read TGTGCCAGCAGCCCACAGGGAATATCTGAAAAACTGTTTTTT. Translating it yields CASSPQGISEKLFF.

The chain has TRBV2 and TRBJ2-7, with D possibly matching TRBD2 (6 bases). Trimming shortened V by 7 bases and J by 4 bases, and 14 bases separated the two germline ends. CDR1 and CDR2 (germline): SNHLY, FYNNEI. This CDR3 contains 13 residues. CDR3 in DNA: TGTGCCAGCATGACCGGGAGAGCGTACGAGCAGTACTTC. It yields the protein CASMTGRAYEQYF.

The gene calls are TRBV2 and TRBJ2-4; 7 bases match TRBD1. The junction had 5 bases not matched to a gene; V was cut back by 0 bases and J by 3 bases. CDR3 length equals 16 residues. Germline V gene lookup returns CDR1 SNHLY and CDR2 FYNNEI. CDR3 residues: CASSEALTGSKNIQYF. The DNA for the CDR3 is TGTGCCAGCAGTGAAGCCCTGACAGGGAGCAAAAACATTCAGTACTTC.

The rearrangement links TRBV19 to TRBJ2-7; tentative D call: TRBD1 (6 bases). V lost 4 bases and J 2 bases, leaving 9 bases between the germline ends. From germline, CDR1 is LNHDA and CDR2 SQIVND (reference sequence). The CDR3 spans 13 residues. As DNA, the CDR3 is TGTGCCAGTAGTACAGGGACACCCTACGAGCAGTACTTC. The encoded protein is CASSTGTPYEQYF. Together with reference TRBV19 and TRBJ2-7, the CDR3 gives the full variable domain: DGGITQSPKYLFRKEGQNVTLSCEQNLNHDAMYWYRQDPGQGLRLIYYSQIVNDFQKGDIAEGYSVSREKKESFPLTVTSAQKNPTAFYLCASSTGTPYEQYFGPGTRLTVT.

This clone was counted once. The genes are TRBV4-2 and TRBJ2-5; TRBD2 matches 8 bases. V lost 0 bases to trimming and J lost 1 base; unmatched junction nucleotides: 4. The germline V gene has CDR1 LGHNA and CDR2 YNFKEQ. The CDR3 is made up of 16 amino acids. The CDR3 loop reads CASSQDPGGVQETQYF. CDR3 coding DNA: TGTGCCAGCAGCCAAGATCCCGGGGGGGTCCAAGAGACCCAGTACTTC.

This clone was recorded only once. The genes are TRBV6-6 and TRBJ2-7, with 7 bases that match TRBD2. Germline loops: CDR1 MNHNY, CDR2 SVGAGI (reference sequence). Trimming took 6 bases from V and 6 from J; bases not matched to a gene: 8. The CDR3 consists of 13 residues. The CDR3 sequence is CASSGTPGGEQYF. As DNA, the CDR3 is TGTGCCAGCAGCGGGACCCCGGGGGGCGAGCAGTACTTC.

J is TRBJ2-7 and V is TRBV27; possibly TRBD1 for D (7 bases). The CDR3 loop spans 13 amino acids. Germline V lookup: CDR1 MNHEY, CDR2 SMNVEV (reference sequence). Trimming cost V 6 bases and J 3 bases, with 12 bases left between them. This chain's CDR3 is CASRPQGGYEQYF. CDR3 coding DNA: TGTGCCAGCAGACCCCAGGGGGGCTACGAGCAGTACTTC.

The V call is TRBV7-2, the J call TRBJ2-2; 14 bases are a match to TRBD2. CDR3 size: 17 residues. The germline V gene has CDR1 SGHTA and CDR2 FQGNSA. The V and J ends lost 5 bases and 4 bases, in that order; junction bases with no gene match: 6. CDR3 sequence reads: CASSQTSGRAVTGELFF. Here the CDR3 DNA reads TGTGCCAGCAGCCAGACTAGCGGGAGGGCCGTCACCGGGGAGCTGTTTTTT. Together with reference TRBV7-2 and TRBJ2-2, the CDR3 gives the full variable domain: GAGVSQSPSNKVTEKGKDVELRCDPISGHTALYWYRQSLGQGLEFLIYFQGNSAPDKSGLPSDRFSAERTGGSVSTLTIQRTQQEDSAVYLCASSQTSGRAVTGELFFGEGSRLTVL.

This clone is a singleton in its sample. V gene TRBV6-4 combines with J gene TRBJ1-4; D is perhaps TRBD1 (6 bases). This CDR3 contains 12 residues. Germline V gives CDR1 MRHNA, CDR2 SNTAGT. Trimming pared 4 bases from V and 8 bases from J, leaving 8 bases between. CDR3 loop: CASSGQGEKLFF. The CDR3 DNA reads TGTGCCAGCAGTGGGCAGGGGGAAAAACTGTTTTTT.

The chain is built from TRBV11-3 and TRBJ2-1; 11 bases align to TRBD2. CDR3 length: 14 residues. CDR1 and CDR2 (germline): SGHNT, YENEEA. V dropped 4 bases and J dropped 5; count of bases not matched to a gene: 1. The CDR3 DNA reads TGTGCCAGCAGCTCGGGACTAGCGGACAATGAGCAGTTCTTC. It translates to CASSSGLADNEQFF.

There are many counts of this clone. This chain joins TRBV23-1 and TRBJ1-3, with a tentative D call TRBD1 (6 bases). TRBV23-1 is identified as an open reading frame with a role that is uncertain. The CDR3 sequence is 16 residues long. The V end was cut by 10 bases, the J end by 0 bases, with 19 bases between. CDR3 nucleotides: TGCGCCACCGATGCCTGGGGGCGGAGCTCTGGAAACACCATATATTTT. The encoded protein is CATDAWGRSSGNTIYF.

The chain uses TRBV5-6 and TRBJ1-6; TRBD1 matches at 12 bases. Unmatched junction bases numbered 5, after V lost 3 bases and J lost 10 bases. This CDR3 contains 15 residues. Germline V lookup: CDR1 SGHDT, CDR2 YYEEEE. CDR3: CASSSGTGGKSPLHF. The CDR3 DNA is TGTGCCAGCAGCTCCGGGACAGGGGGCAAATCACCCCTCCACTTT. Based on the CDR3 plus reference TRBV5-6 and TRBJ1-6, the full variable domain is DAGVTQSPTHLIKTRGQQVTLRCSPKSGHDTVSWYQQALGQGPQFIFQYYEEEERQRGNFPDRFSGHQFPNYSSELNVNALLLGDSALYLCASSSGTGGKSPLHFGNGTRLTVT.